This TCR beta chain was observed in a study of spatial heterogeneity in lung cancer. Regarding the study as a whole: How many expanded intratumoral alpha and beta TCRs were present tracked the tumor mutation count, which was a count of nonsynonymous mutations.

This clonotype has more than one count but fewer than ten. The antigen remains unidentified. V was trimmed by 0 bases and J by 6 bases, leaving 13 bases between them. The CDR3 is made up of 14 amino acids. CDR1 SGHNT and CDR2 YYREEE come from the germline V gene (reference sequence). TCRdb used MiXCR to reprocess the 5' RACE reads, holding one entry per CDR3 protein. The sample lists about 9,800 distinct CDR3 sequences; around half were seen once. Time point reported: sample taken at primary tumor resection. The V call is TRBV5-4, the J call TRBJ2-7; D is tentatively TRBD1 or TRBD2 (5 bases each). Specimen: lung tumor tissue, collected at surgery. The sequence was collected from a female donor with early-stage non-small cell lung cancer. The CDR3 sequence is CASSLVDRGGEQYF. Written as DNA, the CDR3 is TGTGCCAGCAGCTTGGTGGACCGTGGGGGCGAGCAGTACTTC.